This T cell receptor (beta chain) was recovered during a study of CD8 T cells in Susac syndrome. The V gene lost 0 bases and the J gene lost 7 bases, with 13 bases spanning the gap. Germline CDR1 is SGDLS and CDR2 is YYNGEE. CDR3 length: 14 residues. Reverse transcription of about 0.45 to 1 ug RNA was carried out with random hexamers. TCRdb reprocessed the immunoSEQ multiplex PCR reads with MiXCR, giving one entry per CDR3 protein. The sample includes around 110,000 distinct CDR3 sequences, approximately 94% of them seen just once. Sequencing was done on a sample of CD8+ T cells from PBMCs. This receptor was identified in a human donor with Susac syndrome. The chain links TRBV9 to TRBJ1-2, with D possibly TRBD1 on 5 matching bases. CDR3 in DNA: TGTGCCAGCAGCGTAGCAGCAGGGCCTGGTGGCTACACCTTC. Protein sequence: CASSVAAGPGGYTF.